Below, one TCR beta chain is given with its context. Its matching antigen is unknown. Germline-derived CDR1 and CDR2 are SGDLS and YYNGEE. V was pared by 3 bases and J by 3 bases, with 9 bases between. The CDR3 is made up of 13 amino acids. These data come from a study of T cell responses to AZD1222 COVID-19 vaccine. Study-wide results and limits: As reported, nearly half of all spike-specific TCRs target variant regions that are unmutated.

TCRdb's copy holds only in-frame clones and misses some; the assay was immunoSEQ multiplex PCR. The sample holds roughly 120,000 clones, more than 75% seen once. V usage is TRBV9 and J usage is TRBJ1-1, with no clear D. Specimen: peripheral blood, collected 28 days after the second AZD1222 dose. This sequence was found in an adult who received the AZD1222 COVID-19 vaccine. CDR3 sequence (DNA): TGTGCCAGCAGCGCGAGATGGGACACTGAAGCTTTCTTT. This sequence encodes CASSARWDTEAFF.